What follows are 20 T cell receptor beta chains derived from one specimen sequenced in a study of control samples from healthy donors and cancer patients. The protocol was immunoSEQ multiplex PCR, while the TCRdb copy is restricted to in-frame clones and leaves out a portion. The table records under 150,000 clones, about 91% of them present only once. Source material: blood. The receptors were sampled from a man aged 40-49 years in good health.

J is TRBJ1-1 and V is TRBV4-1; D is unresolved. CDR1 is MGHRA, CDR2 YSYEKL, per germline. Trimming stripped 0 bases from V and 5 bases from J, with 16 bases between. This CDR3 has 16 amino acids. The CDR3 bases are TGCGCCAGCAGCCAAGAAAGACTGCGGGGAGGAACTGAAGCTTTCTTT. Translation gives CASSQERLRGGTEAFF.

This clone was seen once. The chain recombines TRBV10-2 with TRBJ2-1; 10 bases are a match to TRBD2. V lost 0 bases to trimming and J lost 0 bases; unmatched junction nucleotides: 5. Germline CDR1 WSHSY, CDR2 SAAADI. The CDR3 totals 18 residues. CDR3 DNA sequence: TGCGCCAGCAGTGAGTCCAGAGGACTAGCGGTCTCCTACAATGAGCAGTTCTTC. Its protein is CASSESRGLAVSYNEQFF.

The V gene is TRBV5-1, the J gene TRBJ2-3, with D perhaps TRBD1 (6 bases). The CDR3 covers 13 residues. Looked up from germline, CDR1 is SGHRS and CDR2 is YFSETQ. V dropped 0 bases and J dropped 4 bases, with 6 bases sitting between them. As DNA, the CDR3 is TGCGCCAGCAGCTTGGCAGGGGCAGATACGCAGTATTTT. Translation gives CASSLAGADTQYF. The full variable domain, in which reference TRBV5-1 and TRBJ2-3 provide the parts outside the CDR3, is KAGVTQTPRYLIKTRGQQVTLSCSPISGHRSVSWYQQTPGQGLQFLFEYFSETQRNKGNFPGRFSGRQFSNSRSEMNVSTLELGDSALYLCASSLAGADTQYFGPGTRLTVL.

The CDR3 loop is CATSDPGLAGGVTGELFF. The CDR3 nucleotides read TGTGCCACCAGTGACCCGGGACTAGCGGGGGGAGTGACCGGGGAGCTGTTTTTT. V and J are TRBV24-1 and TRBJ2-2; 15 nucleotides align to TRBD2. This CDR3 contains 18 residues. J gave up 5 bases and V 4 bases, and 7 bases lay outside the gene matches. In germline, CDR1 is KGHDR, CDR2 SFDVKD.

CDR3 in DNA: TGTGCCAGCCAAGGGACATCCAATAATTCACCCCTCCACTTT. Translating gives CASQGTSNNSPLHF. The J gene is TRBJ1-6, the V gene TRBV19; possibly TRBD1 for D (6 bases). V lost 9 bases, J lost 5 bases, and 14 bases lay in between. The CDR3 is 14 residues long. CDR1 is LNHDA and CDR2 is SQIVND in the germline V gene (reference sequence).

This clone was picked up a small number of times. V gene TRBV5-4 combines with J gene TRBJ1-6; 12 nucleotides match TRBD1. CDR1 SGHNT and CDR2 YYREEE come from the germline V gene (reference sequence). The CDR3 consists of 16 residues. V lost 4 bases and J lost 6; bases outside the gene matches: 5. This CDR3 is CASSPGQGASNSPLHF. DNA for the CDR3: TGTGCCAGCAGCCCGGGACAGGGGGCCAGTAATTCACCCCTCCACTTT.

The rearrangement uses TRBV6-5 and TRBJ1-4; D not resolved. The CDR3 totals 15 residues. The V gene lost 0 bases and the J gene lost 2 bases, with 7 bases spanning the gap. Germline loops: CDR1 MNHEY, CDR2 SVGAGI. CDR3 region: CASSYSYSTNEKLFF. For the CDR3, the DNA is TGTGCCAGCAGTTACTCCTACAGTACTAATGAAAAACTGTTTTTT.

The chain combines TRBV4-1 with TRBJ1-2; 7 nucleotides align to TRBD1. Germline CDR1 and CDR2: MGHRA and YSYEKL. This CDR3 comprises 17 residues. The junction had 11 bases not matched to a gene; V was cut back by 0 bases and J by 4 bases. The CDR3 loop is CASSQDRWDSPFYGYTF. As DNA, the CDR3 is TGCGCCAGCAGCCAAGATCGCTGGGACAGTCCTTTCTATGGCTACACCTTC.

This chain uses TRBV2 with TRBJ2-1, with D uncertain. The CDR3 has 14 residues. Germline V lookup: CDR1 SNHLY, CDR2 FYNNEI. Trimming removed 7 bases from V and 2 bases from J, with 12 bases in between. The CDR3: CASTYLAAYNEQFF. In DNA, the CDR3 is TGTGCCAGCACGTACTTGGCGGCCTACAATGAGCAGTTCTTC.

The chain carries TRBV18 and TRBJ1-3, with D possibly TRBD1 on 5 matching bases. CDR1 and CDR2 (germline): KGHSH, LQKENI. The CDR3 spans 17 residues. With 1 base removed from V and 0 bases from J, the gap between germline ends came to 13 bases. The CDR3 coding sequence is TGTGCCAGCTCACCACTGCCAGGGCTGAGCTCTGGAAACACCATATATTTT. Translated, it gives CASSPLPGLSSGNTIYF.

The chain recombines TRBV11-3 with TRBJ2-6; TRBD1 aligns across 7 bases. The CDR3 has 17 residues. V was clipped by 3 bases and J by 0 bases; unmatched bases: 5. Per the germline V gene, CDR1 is SGHNT and CDR2 is YENEEA. Here the CDR3 DNA reads TGTGCCAGCAGCTTGTGGACAGGTACCTCTGGGGCCAACGTCCTGACTTTC. This sequence encodes CASSLWTGTSGANVLTF.

J is TRBJ1-1 and V is TRBV6-4; 7 bases fit TRBD1. Germline trimming cut 5 bases from V and 4 bases from J; bases unmatched to any gene: 7. CDR1 is MRHNA, CDR2 SNTAGT, per germline. This CDR3 spans 14 amino acids. The CDR3: CASSNRQGSTEAFF. The CDR3 nucleotides read TGTGCCAGCAGTAATCGACAGGGCAGCACTGAAGCTTTCTTT.

V gene TRBV6-2 or TRBV6-3 combines with J gene TRBJ1-5; D is unclear. This CDR3 has 14 amino acids. V was pared by 5 bases and J by 3 bases, with 11 bases between. Germline CDR1 is MNHEY and CDR2 is SVGEGT. The CDR3 bases are TGTGCCAGCAGTGGTGGTGGGTCCAATCAGCCCCAGCATTTT. Amino acid sequence: CASSGGGSNQPQHF.

The chain carries TRBV4-3 and TRBJ2-2; 11 positions agree with TRBD2. V shed 4 bases, J shed 5 bases, and the junction held 6 bases outside the gene matches. The CDR3 sequence is 16 residues long. Germline V CDR1 and CDR2: LGHNA, YSLEER. CDR3 loop: CASSLGTSGLTGELFF. CDR3 nucleotides: TGCGCCAGCAGCCTCGGGACTAGCGGACTGACCGGGGAGCTGTTTTTT.

V gene TRBV7-8 combines with J gene TRBJ2-6, with 8 bases fitting TRBD1. Germline V gene lookup returns CDR1 SGHVS and CDR2 FQNEAQ. J lost 0 bases, V lost 4 bases, and 5 bases had no gene match. There are 17 residues in the CDR3. CDR3: CASSSRDRISGANVLTF. The CDR3 DNA reads as TGTGCCAGCAGCTCAAGGGACAGGATCTCTGGGGCCAACGTCCTGACTTTC.

V usage is TRBV2 and J usage is TRBJ2-7; a possible D gene is TRBD1 (6 bases). The germline gives CDR1 SNHLY, CDR2 FYNNEI. This CDR3 has 16 amino acids. V lost 2 bases and J lost 0, with 14 bases in between. The CDR3 DNA is TGTGCCAGCAGTGAATCCCGGAGGACAGCCTCCTACGAGCAGTACTTC. This encodes CASSESRRTASYEQYF.

This clone was seen once. V is TRBV6-1 and J is TRBJ1-2; a weak D match, TRBD1 (5 bases). V gave up 2 bases and J gave up 4 bases, with 8 bases separating them. The germline V gene has CDR1 MNHNS and CDR2 SASEGT. The CDR3 consists of 13 residues. The DNA of the CDR3 is TGTGCCAGCAGTGAATTGGGGCCCTATGGCTACACCTTC. This translates into CASSELGPYGYTF.

V is TRBV7-2 and J is TRBJ1-6, with 7 bases identical to TRBD1. The CDR3 loop spans 17 amino acids. V trimming: 4 bases; J trimming: 2 bases; junction bases outside the gene matches: 8. Germline CDR1 SGHTA, CDR2 FQGNSA. The CDR3 DNA follows: TGTGCCAGCAGCTCGCGGACAGGATGGACCTATAATTCACCCCTCCACTTT. This codes for CASSSRTGWTYNSPLHF.

Here the CDR3 DNA reads TGTGCCAGCAGTTTAAGTAGGGAATCTGGCTACACCTTC. It encodes CASSLSRESGYTF. This chain links TRBV12-3 or TRBV12-4 with TRBJ1-2; D remains ambiguous. The CDR3 loop spans 13 amino acids. The V end lost 2 bases, the J end lost 7 bases, and 11 bases lay between the germline ends.

The chain uses TRBV5-4 and TRBJ1-6; D remains unclear. The germline V and J ends were trimmed by 1 base and 7 bases, with 3 bases remaining between them. Germline CDR1 SGHNT, CDR2 YYREEE (reference sequence). This CDR3 contains 12 residues. CDR3 protein: CASSLLNSPLHF. CDR3 nucleotides: TGTGCCAGCAGCTTGTTGAATTCACCCCTCCACTTT.